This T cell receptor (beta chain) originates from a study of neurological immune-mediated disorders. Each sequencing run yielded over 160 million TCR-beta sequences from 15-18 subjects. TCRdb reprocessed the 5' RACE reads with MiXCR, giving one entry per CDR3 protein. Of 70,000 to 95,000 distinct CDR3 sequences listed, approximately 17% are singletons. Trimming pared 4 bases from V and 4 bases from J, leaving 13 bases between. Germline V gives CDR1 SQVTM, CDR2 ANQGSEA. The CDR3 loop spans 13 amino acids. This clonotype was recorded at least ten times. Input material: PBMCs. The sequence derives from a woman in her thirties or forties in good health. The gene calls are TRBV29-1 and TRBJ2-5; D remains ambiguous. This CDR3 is CSVASPALETQYF. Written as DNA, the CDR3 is TGCAGCGTTGCGTCACCGGCGCTAGAGACCCAGTACTTC.